This T cell receptor (beta chain) appears in the sequencing data of a study of cytomegalovirus exposure and HLA in healthy donors. With respect to this clone: Its target is unknown.

PCR employed 60 Vbeta and 13 Jbeta primers. Methods used by the authors: Approximately 11 million shared chains were among about 80 million unique TCR beta chains counted in a later analysis. This table comes from immunoSEQ multiplex PCR, and its TCRdb copy is limited to in-frame clones, with some not included. Clone size and V and J calls were adopted from that table, with D and trimming inferred from the DNA. The repertoire includes 120,000 or so clones, around 69% of them detected once, and about 8.2% sits in the top ten. Broader study findings: Most TCRs appeared rarely, but some public TCRs recurred in many donors. The number of N-insertions in an Asian-associated ancestry cluster was reportedly below the approximately 690-donor mean in a later analysis. TCR beta sequences reportedly predicted the HLA-A and HLA-B alleles of most subjects accurately.

The sample consisted of PBMCs. This clonotype was obtained from a woman aged 40-49 years in good health and CMV-seropositive.

The CDR3 protein is CASRYLAGGVYEQYF. DNA of the CDR3: TGTGCCAGCAGGTATCTAGCGGGGGGAGTCTACGAGCAGTACTTC. V gene TRBV6-1 combines with J gene TRBJ2-7; 11 bases align to TRBD2. CDR1 and CDR2 from the germline V gene are MNHNS and SASEGT. V lost 6 bases and J lost 3; bases outside the gene matches: 7. This CDR3 comprises 15 residues.